The 23 T cell receptor beta chains in this list originate from one sample, sequenced in a study of cytomegalovirus exposure and HLA in healthy donors. TCRdb's copy holds only in-frame clones and misses some; the assay was immunoSEQ multiplex PCR. Found here are fewer than 85,000 clones, 90% to 95% of them singletons; the top ten hold 0.6% to 0.8%. Sequencing used PBMCs. The receptor source for this set is a woman younger than 30 in good health and CMV-seronegative.

The V call is TRBV27, the J call TRBJ2-3; 11 bases are a match to TRBD2. V was clipped by 6 bases and J by 1 base; unmatched bases: 3. The germline V gene encodes CDR1 MNHEY and CDR2 SMNVEV (reference sequence). CDR3 length: 15 residues. The CDR3 region has the DNA TGTGCCAGCAGCCAACTAGCGGGGGGCACAGATACGCAGTATTTT. Translation gives CASSQLAGGTDTQYF.

V usage is TRBV19 and J usage is TRBJ1-2; D perhaps matches TRBD1 (5 bases). The CDR3 consists of 15 residues. Germline CDR1 LNHDA, CDR2 SQIVND (reference sequence). Trimming cost V 3 bases and J 2 bases, with 13 bases left between them. CDR3 amino acids: CASSIVAGQNYGYTF. The DNA for the CDR3 is TGTGCCAGTAGTATCGTGGCAGGGCAGAACTATGGCTACACCTTC.

This chain links TRBV5-4 with TRBJ1-6; 7 bases are shared with TRBD1. CDR1 SGHNT and CDR2 YYREEE come from the germline V gene (reference sequence). V was pared by 4 bases and J by 7 bases, with 11 bases of the junction left unmatched. The CDR3 length is 16 residues. The CDR3 loop reads CASSPPDRVNNSPLHF. The CDR3 DNA follows: TGTGCCAGCAGCCCTCCAGACAGGGTGAACAATTCACCCCTCCACTTT.

The genes are TRBV10-3 and TRBJ1-5; D is possibly TRBD1 (6 bases). This CDR3 is 15 amino acids long. V was cut by 3 bases and J by 1 base, with 10 bases left in between. Germline-derived CDR1 and CDR2 are ENHRY and SYGVKD. DNA of the CDR3: TGTGCCATCAGTGATAGACAGGAGAGCAATCAGCCCCAGCATTTT. Translation: CAISDRQESNQPQHF.

This chain joins TRBV27 and TRBJ1-4, with 7 nucleotides matching TRBD1. The CDR3 extends over 15 amino acids. Germline values: CDR1 MNHEY, CDR2 SMNVEV (reference sequence). The junction had 10 bases not matched to a gene; V was cut back by 5 bases and J by 7 bases. CDR3 sequence (DNA): TGTGCCAGCAGTGCCGACAGGGACGGCATTGAAAAACTGTTTTTT. As protein: CASSADRDGIEKLFF.

The chain employs TRBV9 and TRBJ1-1, with TRBD1 identical over 9 bases. The CDR3 extends over 14 amino acids. Germline assignment: CDR1 SGDLS and CDR2 YYNGEE. Germline trimming cut 3 bases from V and 7 bases from J; bases unmatched to any gene: 7. CDR3 in amino acids: CASSGQGGPIEAFF. DNA of the CDR3: TGTGCCAGCAGCGGACAGGGGGGGCCGATTGAAGCTTTCTTT. Variable domain in full (rest from reference TRBV9 and TRBJ1-1): DSGVTQTPKHLITATGQRVTLRCSPRSGDLSVYWYQQSLDQGLQFLIQYYNGEERAKGNILERFSAQQFPDLHSELNLSSLELGDSALYFCASSGQGGPIEAFFGQGTRLTVV.

The chain employs TRBV5-1 and TRBJ2-5, with 9 nucleotides matching TRBD2. This CDR3 comprises 16 residues. Germline assignment: CDR1 SGHRS and CDR2 YFSETQ. J gave up 1 base and V 1 base, and 5 bases lay outside the gene matches. CDR3 nucleotides: TGCGCCAGCAGCTTGAATAGCGGGGGCCCCCAAGAGACCCAGTACTTC. Amino acids: CASSLNSGGPQETQYF. Looking up the rest from reference TRBV5-1 and TRBJ2-5 gives the full variable domain: KAGVTQTPRYLIKTRGQQVTLSCSPISGHRSVSWYQQTPGQGLQFLFEYFSETQRNKGNFPGRFSGRQFSNSRSEMNVSTLELGDSALYLCASSLNSGGPQETQYFGPGTRLLVL.

The chain has TRBV5-4 and TRBJ1-3; TRBD1 aligns across 7 bases. Germline values: CDR1 SGHNT, CDR2 YYREEE (reference sequence). The CDR3 consists of 13 residues. Unmatched junction bases numbered 0, after V lost 2 bases and J lost 4 bases. The CDR3, as DNA: TGTGCCAGCAGCTTACAGGGGGGAAACACCATATATTTT. It codes for CASSLQGGNTIYF. Looking up the rest from reference TRBV5-4 and TRBJ1-3 gives the full variable domain: ETGVTQSPTHLIKTRGQQVTLRCSSQSGHNTVSWYQQALGQGPQFIFQYYREEENGRGNFPPRFSGLQFPNYSSELNVNALELDDSALYLCASSLQGGNTIYFGEGSWLTVV.

This sequence joins TRBV5-6 and TRBJ2-6, with 7 bases matching TRBD2. Germline CDR1 is SGHDT and CDR2 is YYEEEE. The CDR3 has 17 amino acids. With 0 bases clipped from V and 1 base from J, the junction kept 4 bases outside the gene matches. The CDR3 is CASSLAPGGSGANVLTF. CDR3 sequence (DNA): TGTGCCAGCAGCTTGGCTCCGGGGGGATCTGGGGCCAACGTCCTGACTTTC.

The chain is built from TRBV9 and TRBJ1-1; TRBD1 matches at 8 bases. Germline-derived CDR1 and CDR2 are SGDLS and YYNGEE. After removal of 3 bases from V and 5 bases from J, the junction contained 9 bases not matched to a gene. The CDR3 extends over 15 amino acids. CDR3 residues: CASSAHRGLGTEAFF. The DNA of the CDR3 is TGTGCCAGCAGCGCACACAGGGGGTTAGGGACTGAAGCTTTCTTT. The entire variable domain, with the rest obtained from reference TRBV9 and TRBJ1-1, is as follows: DSGVTQTPKHLITATGQRVTLRCSPRSGDLSVYWYQQSLDQGLQFLIQYYNGEERAKGNILERFSAQQFPDLHSELNLSSLELGDSALYFCASSAHRGLGTEAFFGQGTRLTVV.

The chain is built from TRBV5-1 and TRBJ1-6; a possible D gene is TRBD1 (5 bases). V was cut by 5 bases and J by 5 bases, with 8 bases left in between. This CDR3 is built from 13 residues. Germline V gene sequence: CDR1 SGHRS, CDR2 YFSETQ. The DNA for the CDR3 is TGCGCCAGCAGGGGGCCTGATAATTCACCCCTCCACTTT. Amino acids: CASRGPDNSPLHF.

This sequence joins TRBV7-3 and TRBJ2-3; D remains ambiguous. CDR1 and CDR2 (germline): SGHTA, FQGTGA. V was trimmed by 8 bases and J by 7 bases, leaving 16 bases between them. The CDR3 is 13 amino acids. Here the CDR3 reads CASPTGPYHTQYF. Here the CDR3 DNA reads TGTGCCAGCCCCACGGGTCCGTACCATACGCAGTATTTT.

V usage is TRBV27 and J usage is TRBJ2-1; 7 positions agree with TRBD2. Germline CDR1 and CDR2: MNHEY and SMNVEV (reference sequence). This CDR3 region has 14 residues. Trimming took 8 bases from V and 6 from J; bases not matched to a gene: 10. This CDR3 is CASALVGGSNEQFF. The CDR3 DNA is TGTGCCAGCGCCCTCGTCGGGGGGAGCAATGAGCAGTTCTTC.

This clone was seen a single time. The J gene is TRBJ2-3, the V gene TRBV11-2; D possibly corresponds to TRBD2 (6 bases). Germline V gene sequence: CDR1 SGHAT, CDR2 FQNNGV. V was shortened by 3 bases and J by 6 bases, with 16 bases between the two germline ends. The CDR3 spans 15 residues. The CDR3 sequence is CASSLEGRFGDTQYF. DNA of the CDR3: TGTGCCAGCAGCTTGGAGGGACGGTTCGGGGATACGCAGTATTTT. The full variable domain, rest sourced from reference TRBV11-2 and TRBJ2-3, is EAGVAQSPRYKIIEKRQSVAFWCNPISGHATLYWYQQILGQGPKLLIQFQNNGVVDDSQLPKDRFSAERLKGVDSTLKIQPAKLEDSAVYLCASSLEGRFGDTQYFGPGTRLTVL.

The chain combines TRBV7-9 with TRBJ1-1; D is undetermined. CDR1 SEHNR and CDR2 FQNEAQ come from the germline V gene (reference sequence). V was cut by 5 bases and J by 1 base, with 11 bases left in between. This CDR3 contains 14 residues. CDR3 in DNA: TGTGCCAGCAGCGCAATCAACAGGAACACTGAAGCTTTCTTT. Encoded protein: CASSAINRNTEAFF.

V and J are TRBV11-2 and TRBJ2-7; 10 bases align to TRBD2. The CDR3 has 16 residues. CDR1 and CDR2 from the germline V gene are SGHAT and FQNNGV. V shed 5 bases and J 2 bases; nucleotides not matched to a gene: 9. Here the CDR3 DNA reads TGTGCCAGCAGCCACATAGCGGGGGGCCGCGCCTACGAGCAGTACTTC. It yields the protein CASSHIAGGRAYEQYF.

This clone was counted only a few times. The chain combines TRBV7-2 with TRBJ2-7; possible D gene TRBD1, 7 bases. The germline V and J ends were trimmed by 7 bases and 7 bases, with 20 bases remaining between them. This CDR3 region has 14 residues. The germline V gene encodes CDR1 SGHTA and CDR2 FQGNSA. The CDR3 DNA follows: TGTGCCAGCAACCTGGGGGGTTTCAGGGGGGAGCAGTACTTC. Translated: CASNLGGFRGEQYF.

This chain links TRBV19 with TRBJ2-2; possible D gene TRBD2, 6 bases. The CDR3 is 15 residues long. V was shortened by 3 bases and J by 1 base, with 9 bases between the two germline ends. Germline V CDR1 and CDR2: LNHDA, SQIVND (reference sequence). The CDR3 here is CASSISGRNTGELFF. For the CDR3, the DNA is TGTGCCAGTAGTATTTCCGGGAGGAACACCGGGGAGCTGTTTTTT. The full variable domain, with the rest looked up from reference TRBV19 and TRBJ2-2, is DGGITQSPKYLFRKEGQNVTLSCEQNLNHDAMYWYRQDPGQGLRLIYYSQIVNDFQKGDIAEGYSVSREKKESFPLTVTSAQKNPTAFYLCASSISGRNTGELFFGEGSRLTVL.

The rearrangement links TRBV5-4 to TRBJ1-2; D may be TRBD1 (6 bases). The CDR3 runs to 14 residues. Germline V gene lookup returns CDR1 SGHNT and CDR2 YYREEE (reference sequence). Trimming cost V 0 bases and J 4 bases, with 10 bases left between them. The CDR3 loop is CASSLARGPYGYTF. The CDR3 DNA reads TGTGCCAGCAGCTTGGCCAGGGGTCCCTATGGCTACACCTTC.

The chain links TRBV19 to TRBJ1-6, with 7 bases matching TRBD1. The J segment lost 7 bases and the V segment lost 8 bases, leaving 11 bases of the junction unmatched. This CDR3 is built from 15 residues. CDR1 and CDR2 from the germline V gene are LNHDA and SQIVND (reference sequence). CDR3 nucleotides: TGTGCCAGTCGGCCGGGACAGAGCGGCAATTCACCCCTCCACTTT. Its translation: CASRPGQSGNSPLHF.

The V and J genes are TRBV6-5 and TRBJ2-7; TRBD1 might be the D (6 bases). Germline V lookup: CDR1 MNHEY, CDR2 SVGAGI. V was shortened by 11 bases and J by 0 bases, with 11 bases between the two germline ends. The CDR3 consists of 12 residues. CDR3 loop: CAAWTASYEQYF. CDR3 nucleotides: TGTGCCGCGTGGACAGCCTCCTACGAGCAGTACTTC.

The V and J genes are TRBV15 and TRBJ2-3; 10 positions match TRBD1. This CDR3 is built from 14 residues. V was clipped by 6 bases and J by 5 bases; unmatched bases: 5. The V gene's germline CDR1 is LNHNV and CDR2 YYDKDF (reference sequence). CDR3: CATRDRGGGDTQYF. In DNA form, the CDR3 reads TGTGCCACCAGGGACAGGGGGGGAGGAGATACGCAGTATTTT.

V and J are TRBV5-6 and TRBJ1-2, with D perhaps TRBD1 (6 bases). Germline-derived CDR1 and CDR2 are SGHDT and YYEEEE. Between the trimmed V and J ends, which lost 0 bases and 8 bases, there was a span of 14 bases. CDR3 length: 14 residues. This CDR3 reads CASSLDRAGGGYTF. The CDR3 DNA follows: TGTGCCAGCAGCTTGGACAGGGCTGGGGGAGGCTACACCTTC.